A single sample is the source of the 31 T cell receptor beta chains below, sequenced in a study of beta chain features in type 1 diabetes. Of the isolated RNA, all was reverse transcribed, and so the sequenced material was expressed TCRB transcripts. The table came from immunoSEQ multiplex PCR; TCRdb's copy has only in-frame clones and leaves some out. The sample has 350,000 to 450,000 clones, about 14% seen once; the top ten hold roughly 0.035%. The sample taken for sequencing was naive CD4+ T cells from blood. The receptor source for this set is a man aged 25-40 years in good health.

The gene calls are TRBV25-1 and TRBJ2-3, with 8 positions matching TRBD1. Per germline, CDR1 MGHDK and CDR2 SYGVNS. Losses at the gene ends were 2 bases for V and 2 bases for J; bases not matched to a gene: 6. The CDR3 totals 16 residues. The CDR3 reads CASSERSGGPTDTQYF. CDR3 nucleotide sequence: TGTGCCAGCAGTGAAAGGTCAGGGGGCCCCACAGATACGCAGTATTTT. Using reference TRBV25-1 and TRBJ2-3 for the parts outside the CDR3, the full variable domain is EADIYQTPRYLVIGTGKKITLECSQTMGHDKMYWYQQDPGMELHLIHYSYGVNSTEKGDLSSESTVSRIRTEHFPLTLESARPSHTSQYLCASSERSGGPTDTQYFGPGTRLTVL.

The chain has TRBV30 and TRBJ2-3; the D gene is possibly TRBD2 (6 bases). The germline V gene has CDR1 GTSNPN and CDR2 SVGIG (reference sequence). The CDR3 has 14 residues. Trimming took 0 bases from V and 6 from J, leaving 13 bases between them. DNA for the CDR3: TGTGCCTGGAGTGTACGTATTGGGGGGGATACGCAGTATTTT. This translates into CAWSVRIGGDTQYF.

The chain links TRBV2 to TRBJ2-1, with a weak D call TRBD1 (5 bases). This CDR3 is built from 15 residues. The V gene lost 6 bases and the J gene lost 0 bases, with 12 bases spanning the gap. The germline V gene encodes CDR1 SNHLY and CDR2 FYNNEI. DNA of the CDR3: TGTGCCAGCAGGTATCAGGGTAGCTCCTACAATGAGCAGTTCTTC. Translating it yields CASRYQGSSYNEQFF.

This chain connects TRBV5-1 to TRBJ2-1; D might be TRBD2 (6 bases). The germline V gene encodes CDR1 SGHRS and CDR2 YFSETQ. V was trimmed by 9 bases and J by 1 base, leaving 14 bases between them. The CDR3 has 14 residues. DNA of the CDR3: TGCGCCAAGACCGGGAGAAAATCCTACAATGAGCAGTTCTTC. Its translation is CAKTGRKSYNEQFF.

This clone was counted only a few times. Other DNA variants within this sample encode the same CDR3. V usage is TRBV5-1 and J usage is TRBJ1-1; D remains ambiguous. CDR1 and CDR2 (germline): SGHRS, YFSETQ. V was clipped by 4 bases and J by 3 bases, with 4 bases between them. CDR3 size: 11 residues. DNA of the CDR3: TGCGCCAGCAGCCTCGACACTGAAGCTTTCTTT. It yields the protein CASSLDTEAFF.

This clone has only a few counts. The chain uses TRBV9 and TRBJ2-7, with TRBD1 matching 7 bases. The junction had 6 bases not matched to a gene; V was cut back by 3 bases and J by 3 bases. The V gene's germline CDR1 is SGDLS and CDR2 YYNGEE. The CDR3 sequence is 14 residues long. The CDR3 DNA reads TGTGCCAGCAGCGCCCGACGGGACAGCTACGAGCAGTACTTC. It encodes CASSARRDSYEQYF.

The chain combines TRBV29-1 with TRBJ2-3; 11 nucleotides align to TRBD1. Unmatched junction bases numbered 7, after V lost 4 bases and J lost 7 bases. The CDR3 runs 14 residues. Looked up from germline, CDR1 is SQVTM and CDR2 is ANQGSEA. The chain's CDR3 is CSVVLGQGVNTQYF. The CDR3 nucleotides read TGCAGCGTTGTTCTGGGACAGGGGGTCAATACGCAGTATTTT.

This clone came up a few times. The chain links TRBV18 to TRBJ1-5; tentative D call: TRBD1 (6 bases). The CDR3 totals 16 residues. CDR1 and CDR2 (germline): KGHSH, LQKENI. Trimming cost V 1 base and J 5 bases, with 15 bases left between them. In DNA, the CDR3 is TGTGCCAGCTCACCACTTCCGGCAGGGGTAGATCAGCCCCAGCATTTT. Translated, it gives CASSPLPAGVDQPQHF. Drawing the rest from reference TRBV18 and TRBJ1-5, the complete variable domain is NAGVMQNPRHLVRRRGQEARLRCSPMKGHSHVYWYRQLPEEGLKFMVYLQKENIIDESGMPKERFSAEFPKEGPSILRIQQVVRGDSAAYFCASSPLPAGVDQPQHFGDGTRLSIL.

V gene TRBV7-2 combines with J gene TRBJ2-1; TRBD1 agrees at 9 bases. This CDR3 comprises 15 residues. Germline-derived CDR1 and CDR2 are SGHTA and FQGNSA. After removal of 4 bases from V and 4 bases from J, the junction contained 5 bases not matched to a gene. CDR3 coding DNA: TGTGCCAGCAGCTCCCGGGACAGGGTTTACAATGAGCAGTTCTTC. Residues: CASSSRDRVYNEQFF.

The V and J genes are TRBV30 and TRBJ1-1; a possible D gene is TRBD1 (5 bases). V lost 1 base to trimming and J lost 11 bases, with 8 bases between them. CDR3 length: 10 residues. From germline, CDR1 is GTSNPN and CDR2 SVGIG (reference sequence). The CDR3 protein is CAWSAGYAFF. CDR3 nucleotides: TGTGCCTGGAGTGCAGGGTACGCTTTCTTT.

This clone occurred a few times. This chain connects TRBV29-1 to TRBJ1-2; weak D call: TRBD1 (5 bases). V was shortened by 4 bases and J by 1 base, with 16 bases between the two germline ends. The CDR3 contains 15 residues. CDR1 is SQVTM, CDR2 ANQGSEA, per germline. The CDR3 coding sequence is TGCAGCGTTGGGACCAGACAGAACCTTAACTATGGCTACACCTTC. Translation gives CSVGTRQNLNYGYTF. The complete variable domain, with remaining parts taken from reference TRBV29-1 and TRBJ1-2, reads SAVISQKPSRDICQRGTSLTIQCQVDSQVTMMFWYRQQPGQSLTLIATANQGSEATYESGFVIDKFPISRPNLTFSTLTVSNMSPEDSSIYLCSVGTRQNLNYGYTFGSGTRLTVV.

The genes are TRBV5-1 and TRBJ1-4; D gene uncertain. With 4 bases removed from V and 8 bases from J, the gap between germline ends came to 12 bases. Germline assignment: CDR1 SGHRS and CDR2 YFSETQ. The CDR3 is 13 amino acids. In DNA form, the CDR3 reads TGCGCCAGCAGCATGCTACTGGACGAAAAACTGTTTTTT. Translating it yields CASSMLLDEKLFF. The full variable domain, completed using reference TRBV5-1 and TRBJ1-4, is KAGVTQTPRYLIKTRGQQVTLSCSPISGHRSVSWYQQTPGQGLQFLFEYFSETQRNKGNFPGRFSGRQFSNSRSEMNVSTLELGDSALYLCASSMLLDEKLFFGSGTQLSVL.

The chain carries TRBV7-2 and TRBJ1-3; D remains unclear. The ends were cut back, 1 base at V and 0 bases at J, with 10 bases in the middle. CDR1 and CDR2 (germline): SGHTA, FQGNSA. The CDR3 covers 16 residues. The CDR3 DNA is TGTGCCAGCAGCTTAGGGTGGAGCTCCTCTGGAAACACCATATATTTT. Protein: CASSLGWSSSGNTIYF.

This clone appeared once. This chain uses TRBV19 with TRBJ1-5, with D unresolved. V gave up 3 bases and J gave up 3 bases, with 9 bases separating them. Germline CDR1 reads LNHDA; CDR2 reads SQIVND (reference sequence). The length of the CDR3 is 14 residues. The CDR3 here is CASSISRNNQPQHF. The DNA of the CDR3 is TGTGCCAGTAGTATCTCCAGGAACAATCAGCCCCAGCATTTT.

This clone was observed a handful of times. This CDR3 is also generated by other DNA sequences in the sample. The chain uses TRBV14 and TRBJ1-2; 9 bases fit TRBD1. Per the germline V gene, CDR1 is SGHDN and CDR2 is FVKESK. The CDR3 sequence is 14 residues long. J lost 4 bases, V lost 3 bases, and 3 bases had no gene match. The CDR3 region has the DNA TGTGCCAGCAGCCAGGACAGGGGAGGCTATGGCTACACCTTC. Its translation: CASSQDRGGYGYTF.

For the CDR3, the DNA is TGCGCCAGCAGTGACCCTTCAGGGACAGGGGGGTACAATGAGCAGTTCTTC. Translated: CASSDPSGTGGYNEQFF. J is TRBJ2-1 and V is TRBV10-1, with TRBD1 identical over 11 bases. Germline CDR1 reads WNHNN; CDR2 reads SYGVQD (reference sequence). The V and J ends lost 3 bases and 4 bases, in that order; junction bases with no gene match: 8. The CDR3 totals 17 residues.

This clone has just a few counts. The V call is TRBV20-1, the J call TRBJ1-2, with D uncertain. The CDR3 is 8 amino acids. V shed 7 bases and J shed 4 bases, with 1 base lying between them. CDR1 and CDR2 (germline): DFQATT, SNEGSKA (reference sequence). In DNA form, the CDR3 reads TGCAGTGGCTATGGCTACACCTTC. Its translation is CSGYGYTF.

The chain employs TRBV18 and TRBJ2-7, with D uncertain. Trimming left V 1 base short and J 2 bases short, with 6 bases between. This CDR3 is 13 amino acids long. CDR1 and CDR2 from the germline V gene are KGHSH and LQKENI. The CDR3 DNA sequence: TGTGCCAGCTCACCACGGGCTACCTACGAGCAGTACGTC. The encoded protein is CASSPRATYEQYV.

The CDR3 spells CASSGRTADREQYF. In DNA form, the CDR3 reads TGTGCCAGCAGTGGCCGGACAGCAGATCGAGAGCAGTACTTC. V gene TRBV6-1 combines with J gene TRBJ2-7; D might be TRBD1 (6 bases). Germline V gives CDR1 MNHNS, CDR2 SASEGT. This CDR3 contains 14 residues. V shed 4 bases and J shed 7 bases, with 17 bases lying between them.

J is TRBJ2-3 and V is TRBV7-3; 11 positions agree with TRBD2. CDR1 SGHTA and CDR2 FQGTGA come from the germline V gene. With 4 bases clipped from V and 0 bases from J, the junction kept 3 bases outside the gene matches. This CDR3 is 16 amino acids long. The CDR3 spells CASSSASGRSTDTQYF. As DNA, the CDR3 is TGTGCCAGCAGCTCTGCTAGCGGGAGGAGCACAGATACGCAGTATTTT.

The chain links TRBV6-6 to TRBJ2-1; no definite D call. The ends were cut back, 0 bases at V and 5 bases at J, with 8 bases in the middle. Per germline, CDR1 MNHNY and CDR2 SVGAGI (reference sequence). CDR3 length equals 14 residues. The CDR3 is CASSYSQVNNEQFF. DNA of the CDR3: TGTGCCAGCAGTTACTCTCAGGTCAACAATGAGCAGTTCTTC.

The V and J genes are TRBV14 and TRBJ2-7; TRBD1 is a possible D gene (5 bases). The V gene's germline CDR1 is SGHDN and CDR2 FVKESK. CDR3 length: 13 residues. Trimming left V 1 base short and J 6 bases short, with 10 bases between. The CDR3 spells CASSQVRGAEQYV. The CDR3 DNA reads as TGTGCCAGCAGCCAAGTTCGTGGGGCCGAGCAGTACGTC.

This clone was seen more than once but under ten times. The chain links TRBV5-6 to TRBJ2-3, with 9 bases lining up with TRBD2. Germline assignment: CDR1 SGHDT and CDR2 YYEEEE. The junction had 11 bases not matched to a gene; V was cut back by 7 bases and J by 5 bases. CDR3 size: 15 residues. The chain's CDR3 is CASQLRREGVDTQYF. The CDR3 DNA reads as TGTGCCAGCCAACTACGGCGGGAGGGGGTAGATACGCAGTATTTT.

V is TRBV21-1 and J is TRBJ2-5; no DNA check was done on the table's D call, TRBD2. TRBV21-1 has pseudogene status. The CDR3 consists of 16 residues. The CDR3: CASSKVSGDNQETQYF. The CDR3 DNA is TGTGCCAGCAGCAAAGTCAGCGGGGATAACCAAGAGACCCAGTACTTC.

V and J are TRBV7-9 and TRBJ1-2, with D unresolved. CDR3 length: 13 amino acids. V shed 4 bases and J shed 8 bases, with 14 bases lying between them. Germline V CDR1 and CDR2: SEHNR, FQNEAQ (reference sequence). CDR3 sequence reads: CASSSSWLQGYTF. DNA for the CDR3: TGTGCCAGCAGCTCCTCATGGTTGCAGGGCTACACCTTC.

The V gene is TRBV7-2, the J gene TRBJ2-5; D gene uncertain. Germline-derived CDR1 and CDR2 are SGHTA and FQGNSA. V shed 4 bases and J shed 0 bases, with 9 bases lying between them. CDR3 length equals 14 residues. The CDR3 loop is CASSSSRYQETQYF. The CDR3 DNA sequence: TGTGCCAGCAGCTCCTCGCGGTACCAAGAGACCCAGTACTTC.

The chain recombines TRBV25-1 with TRBJ2-1, with D hard to call. Per the germline V gene, CDR1 is MGHDK and CDR2 is SYGVNS. CDR3 length: 14 amino acids. Trimming cost V 4 bases and J 6 bases, with 13 bases left between them. The CDR3 is CASSASGALNEQFF. The CDR3 coding sequence is TGTGCCAGCAGTGCCTCGGGCGCTCTCAATGAGCAGTTCTTC.

The chain recombines TRBV10-3 with TRBJ2-2; D not certain. V was pared by 4 bases and J by 5 bases, with 11 bases between. CDR1 and CDR2 (germline): ENHRY, SYGVKD. CDR3 length equals 14 residues. The CDR3 DNA reads as TGTGCCATCAGTGGAAGGGTAACTACCGGGGAGCTGTTTTTT. It yields the protein CAISGRVTTGELFF.

This clone was seen a few times. The chain carries TRBV7-6 and TRBJ2-1; D perhaps matches TRBD1 (6 bases). V shed 5 bases and J shed 9 bases, with 17 bases lying between them. Germline V gene lookup returns CDR1 SGHVS and CDR2 FNYEAQ. The CDR3 sequence is 14 residues long. Written as DNA, the CDR3 is TGTGCCAGCAGCCCAGGGGCCCAGCGGCCTGAGCAGTTCTTC. It encodes CASSPGAQRPEQFF.

This clone was picked up a small number of times. The chain is built from TRBV27 and TRBJ2-6, with a weak D call TRBD2 (5 bases). Germline CDR1 reads MNHEY; CDR2 reads SMNVEV (reference sequence). The CDR3 length is 15 residues. Trimming removed 3 bases from V and 4 bases from J, with 10 bases in between. CDR3 region: CASSLGVGGANVLTF. Here the CDR3 DNA reads TGTGCCAGCAGTTTGGGAGTTGGCGGGGCCAACGTCCTGACTTTC.

This clone occurred a few times. CDR3 DNA sequence: TGCGCCAGCAGCAAAAGGGCGGGGAACACTGAAGCTTTCTTT. Translation gives CASSKRAGNTEAFF. This chain connects TRBV4-3 to TRBJ1-1; D uncertain. Germline assignment: CDR1 LGHNA and CDR2 YSLEER. With 5 bases removed from V and 1 base from J, the gap between germline ends came to 11 bases. This CDR3 spans 14 amino acids.